One sample yielded the 14 T cell receptor beta chains listed below, sequenced in a study of regulatory T cells in long-lasting Graves disease. Time point specified: newly diagnosed GD, antithyroid drugs for less than 3 months. PBMC-derived RNA was used for the TCR library. In building TCR beta libraries, iRepertoire HTBI primers were used together with Arm-PCR of CDR3 regions. TCRdb called the multiplex PCR reads again in MiXCR, with one record for every CDR3 protein. The repertoire holds under 250,000 distinct CDR3 sequences, with around 19% as singletons. This sample was shared with a second study, whose subject was T cells in Graves' hyperthyroidism and ophthalmopathy.

The sample was peripheral blood mononuclear cells (PBMCs), taken at new diagnosis, from a patient treated with antithyroid drugs. Source of these receptors: a woman under 40 with Graves disease.

The rearrangement uses TRBV7-9 and TRBJ2-7; 9 bases are a match to TRBD2. Losses at the gene ends were 5 bases for V and 5 bases for J; bases not matched to a gene: 7. Germline loops: CDR1 SEHNR, CDR2 FQNEAQ (reference sequence). The CDR3 contains 14 residues. The CDR3 is CASSPRTSAHEQYF. Here the CDR3 DNA reads TGTGCCAGCAGCCCCCGGACTAGCGCCCACGAGCAGTACTTC.

This clonotype has a count of ten or more. The rearrangement links TRBV6-4 to TRBJ1-2, with 9 bases identical to TRBD1. V was pared by 4 bases and J by 6 bases, with 0 bases of the junction left unmatched. Per germline, CDR1 MRHNA and CDR2 SNTAGT. CDR3 length: 12 residues. CDR3 nucleotides: TGTGCCAGCAGTGGGACAGGGGATGGCTACACCTTC. Protein sequence: CASSGTGDGYTF.

Comments on this clonotype: A much bigger clone sits one base away, suggesting this may be a read error. V gene TRBV30 combines with J gene TRBJ2-3; perhaps TRBD2 as D (5 bases). Trimming stripped 4 bases from V and 6 bases from J, with 14 bases between. This CDR3 has 13 amino acids. Per germline, CDR1 GTSNPN and CDR2 SVGIG (reference sequence). The CDR3: CAWKRGSEDTQYF. The CDR3 region has the DNA TGTGCCTGGAAACGGGGATCAGAGGATACGCAGTATTTT.

The table lists this clonotype with many counts. J is TRBJ2-5 and V is TRBV6-1; the D call may be TRBD1 or TRBD2 (5 bases each). Germline lookup yields CDR1 MNHNS and CDR2 SASEGT. V lost 7 bases, J lost 4 bases, and 16 bases lay in between. The CDR3 extends over 14 amino acids. DNA of the CDR3: TGTGCCAGCACCGGGGACCAGCCCGGAGAGACCCAGTACTTC. Protein product: CASTGDQPGETQYF.

The chain is built from TRBV12-3 or TRBV12-4 and TRBJ1-5, with D possibly being TRBD1 (5 bases). CDR3 length: 15 amino acids. The germline V and J ends were trimmed by 3 bases and 3 bases, with 12 bases remaining between them. Written as DNA, the CDR3 is TGTGCCAGCAGTTTTTCCGGGGCTACCAATCAGCCCCAGCATTTT. It codes for CASSFSGATNQPQHF.

Worth noting for this clonotype: The junction departs from the called germline gene at one end, perhaps through a read error. The genes are TRBV3-1 and TRBJ1-6, with D unresolved. Germline CDR1 and CDR2: LGHDT and YNNKEL (reference sequence). The CDR3 has 17 amino acids. This CDR3 reads CASSRASPSSYNSPPHF. For the CDR3, the DNA is TGTGCCAGCAGTCGGGCCAGCCCGAGCTCCTATAATTCACCCCCCCACTTT.

V and J are TRBV12-3 or TRBV12-4 and TRBJ2-6; D is tentatively TRBD1 or TRBD2 (5 bases each). Trimming took 3 bases from V and 4 from J, leaving 7 bases between them. The CDR3 extends over 14 amino acids. CDR3 protein: CASSFGTGANVLTF. CDR3 bases: TGTGCCAGCAGTTTTGGGACCGGGGCCAACGTCCTGACTTTC.

This clonotype has at least ten counts. The gene calls are TRBV10-3 and TRBJ2-1, with D possibly TRBD1 on 6 matching bases. The CDR3 is 13 residues long. The V gene's germline CDR1 is ENHRY and CDR2 SYGVKD. Trimming removed 3 bases from V and 7 bases from J, with 10 bases in between. This chain's CDR3 is CAISDFTGNEQFF. The CDR3 DNA reads TGTGCCATCAGTGACTTTACAGGGAATGAGCAGTTCTTC.

The J gene is TRBJ1-2, the V gene TRBV7-9; tentatively, D is TRBD1 (5 bases). The CDR3 loop spans 13 amino acids. Germline lookup yields CDR1 SEHNR and CDR2 FQNEAQ (reference sequence). The V gene lost 0 bases and the J gene lost 9 bases, with 11 bases spanning the gap. The CDR3 spells CASSLAGGDSYTF. For the CDR3, the DNA is TGTGCCAGCAGCTTAGCGGGGGGAGATAGCTACACCTTC.

This clonotype was picked up many times. The chain links TRBV20-1 to TRBJ2-3; 7 bases agree with TRBD2. The germline gives CDR1 DFQATT, CDR2 SNEGSKA (reference sequence). Trimming at V came to 6 bases and at J to 2 bases, leaving 8 bases not matched to a gene. The length of the CDR3 is 14 residues. The CDR3 DNA follows: TGCAGTGCCTTGAGCGGGGCTAACACAGATACGCAGTATTTT. Its protein product is CSALSGANTDTQYF.

This clonotype was seen at least ten times. This chain connects TRBV6-2 or TRBV6-3 to TRBJ2-2, with TRBD1 matching 7 bases. The germline V gene has CDR1 MNHEY and CDR2 SVGEGT. The CDR3 extends over 14 amino acids. Losses at the gene ends were 6 bases for V and 6 bases for J; bases not matched to a gene: 7. Written as DNA, the CDR3 is TGTGCCAGCAGGAGACCAACAGGGGCCGGGGAGCTGTTTTTT. Its protein product is CASRRPTGAGELFF.

The chain is built from TRBV19 and TRBJ1-3; D remains unclear. The CDR3 is 14 residues long. V was trimmed by 3 bases and J by 0 bases, leaving 6 bases between them. The germline V gene encodes CDR1 LNHDA and CDR2 SQIVND (reference sequence). The CDR3 region is CASSIGASGNTIYF. CDR3 coding DNA: TGTGCCAGTAGTATCGGAGCCTCTGGAAACACCATATATTTT.

Notes on this clonotype: A much larger clone is a single base away; this may be a read error. The V gene is TRBV7-9, the J gene TRBJ2-5; possibly TRBD1 or TRBD2 for D (5 bases each). Germline V gene sequence: CDR1 SEHNR, CDR2 FQNEAQ (reference sequence). This CDR3 contains 14 residues. V was trimmed by 2 bases and J by 5 bases, leaving 12 bases between them. This CDR3 reads CASSLNRRWETQYF. The CDR3 DNA follows: TGTGCCAGCAGCTTAAACAGGAGGTGGGAGACCCAGTACTTC.

The V gene is TRBV7-2, the J gene TRBJ2-6; D assignment may be TRBD1 or TRBD2 (5 bases each). The germline gives CDR1 SGHTA, CDR2 FQGNSA. V was cut by 1 base and J by 13 bases, with 8 bases left in between. CDR3 length: 12 amino acids. The CDR3 DNA sequence: TGTGCCAGCAGCTTAGGGGGGTTAGTCCTGACTTTC. The encoded protein is CASSLGGLVLTF.